The 31 T cell receptor beta chains below all came from one sample that was sequenced in a study of OX40 agonist ivuxolimab in advanced cancers. Profiled with immunoSEQ multiplex PCR; TCRdb holds only in-frame clones, not every one. The sample carries approximately 60,000 clones, over 75% recorded once. This specimen was CD4+ or CD8+ T cells sorted from blood, taken in a trial of the OX40 agonist ivuxolimab. The receptors come from an adult with an advanced solid tumor such as melanoma, head and neck, liver or kidney cancer.

The chain has TRBV6-5 and TRBJ1-5; D uncertain. Per the germline V gene, CDR1 is MNHEY and CDR2 is SVGAGI. The CDR3 length is 15 residues. Trimming removed 10 bases at V and 2 bases at J, with 18 bases between. The CDR3 nucleotides read TGTGCCACCACAGAAAAATGGGGAGGCAATCAGCCCCAGCATTTT. Encoded protein: CATTEKWGGNQPQHF.

This clone was picked up a small number of times. The CDR3 nucleotides are TGTGCCAGCACACAGGGGGGGGTAGGGAACAATGAGCAGTTCTTC. This codes for CASTQGGVGNNEQFF. The chain joins TRBV7-6 to TRBJ2-1; weak D call: TRBD1 (8 bases). CDR3 size: 15 residues. Trimming removed 7 bases from V and 5 bases from J, with 18 bases in between. Germline CDR1 reads SGHVS; CDR2 reads FNYEAQ.

CDR3 protein: CASSVEGYSNQPQHF. Here the CDR3 DNA reads TGTGCCAGCAGCGTAGAAGGTTATAGCAATCAGCCCCAGCATTTT. The chain links TRBV9 to TRBJ1-5; D remains ambiguous. Germline-derived CDR1 and CDR2 are SGDLS and YYNGEE. V was pared by 0 bases and J by 0 bases, with 7 bases between. CDR3 length: 15 amino acids.

This clone was seen a few times. The J gene is TRBJ1-1, the V gene TRBV14; D gene uncertain. The CDR3 sequence is 16 residues long. Germline assignment: CDR1 SGHDN and CDR2 FVKESK. Trimming took off 0 bases at V and 0 bases at J, with 11 bases between the two ends. The DNA for the CDR3 is TGTGCCAGCAGCCAAGATAGGGTAGGCGTGAACACTGAAGCTTTCTTT. This encodes CASSQDRVGVNTEAFF.

This clone appeared once. One end of the junction fails to match germline, which may point to a read error. The same CDR3 is also encoded by other DNA sequences in this sample. This chain links TRBV7-2 with TRBJ1-6, with a tentative D call TRBD1 (5 bases). The germline gives CDR1 SGHTA, CDR2 FQGNSA. This CDR3 is built from 14 residues. The CDR3 sequence is CASSLARDNSPLHF. CDR3 bases: TGTGCCAGCAGCTTAGCCAGGGATAATTCGCCCCTCCACTTT.

The chain recombines TRBV7-6 with TRBJ2-1; 11 bases align to TRBD2. Germline CDR1 reads SGHVS; CDR2 reads FNYEAQ. The CDR3 sequence is 17 residues long. V was clipped by 1 base and J by 11 bases; unmatched bases: 13. The CDR3 DNA reads as TGTGCCAGCAGCTTAGACACAGGGGCTAGCGGGGGGCAAAAGCAGTTCTTC. Protein sequence: CASSLDTGASGGQKQFF.

CDR3 coding DNA: TGTGCCAGCAGCCTTGACGGAGGACCTGTTGAGCAGTACTTC. Its protein product is CASSLDGGPVEQYF. This chain connects TRBV7-9 to TRBJ2-7; tentatively, D is TRBD2 (5 bases). This CDR3 is built from 14 residues. The germline CDR1 and CDR2 sequences are SEHNR and FQNEAQ (reference sequence). V lost 5 bases and J lost 7, with 18 bases in between.

The V call is TRBV5-4, the J call TRBJ2-7; TRBD2 matches at 15 bases. Germline V lookup: CDR1 SGHNT, CDR2 YYREEE (reference sequence). V was clipped by 3 bases and J by 2 bases; unmatched bases: 9. The CDR3 is made up of 18 amino acids. CDR3 nucleotides: TGTGCCAGCAGCTCGCCGGGACTAGCGGGGGGCCCCCCCTACGAGCAGTACTTC. Translated, it gives CASSSPGLAGGPPYEQYF.

This clone was seen just once. The chain uses TRBV6-5 and TRBJ1-6; D is possibly TRBD1 (5 bases). From germline, CDR1 is MNHEY and CDR2 SVGAGI. The length of the CDR3 is 14 residues. Trimming removed 4 bases at V and 6 bases at J, with 10 bases between. The DNA for the CDR3 is TGTGCCAGCAGTTCCCAGGGAGGTAATTCACCCCTCCACTTT. Its translation is CASSSQGGNSPLHF.

The count of this clone is one. The rearrangement uses TRBV28 and TRBJ1-1, with D hard to call. V dropped 1 base and J dropped 0 bases, with 6 bases sitting between them. Germline V gene data show CDR1 as MDHEN and CDR2 as SYDVKM. The CDR3 covers 14 residues. This CDR3 reads CASSLSSLNTEAFF. The CDR3 bases are TGTGCCAGCAGTTTATCATCCCTGAACACTGAAGCTTTCTTT.

This chain joins TRBV4-3 and TRBJ2-3, with 9 bases identical to TRBD2. CDR1 and CDR2 from the germline V gene are LGHNA and YSLEER. The CDR3 consists of 16 residues. V shed 6 bases and J 3 bases; nucleotides not matched to a gene: 10. CDR3 coding DNA: TGCGCCAGCAGGCCTGACCTTCTAGCGGGGACAGATACGCAGTATTTT. Translation gives CASRPDLLAGTDTQYF.

The chain recombines TRBV2 with TRBJ1-2; 10 nucleotides agree with TRBD1. Germline-derived CDR1 and CDR2 are SNHLY and FYNNEI. This CDR3 is 15 amino acids long. V shed 4 bases and J 7 bases; nucleotides not matched to a gene: 9. In nucleotides, the CDR3 is TGTGCCAGCAGTGGTAACATCCGGGACAGGGGTGGCTACACCTTC. Encoded protein: CASSGNIRDRGGYTF.

This chain links TRBV9 with TRBJ1-1; D might be TRBD1 (6 bases). CDR3 length: 14 amino acids. With 3 bases removed from V and 4 bases from J, the gap between germline ends came to 13 bases. Germline lookup yields CDR1 SGDLS and CDR2 YYNGEE. The CDR3 bases are TGTGCCAGCAGCGCACATACAGGGATCACTGAAGCTTTCTTT. Translation gives CASSAHTGITEAFF.

This chain connects TRBV30 to TRBJ2-7; D gene unclear. Trimming shortened V by 3 bases and J by 5 bases, and 8 bases separated the two germline ends. The CDR3 is made up of 11 amino acids. Germline loops: CDR1 GTSNPN, CDR2 SVGIG (reference sequence). The CDR3 DNA follows: TGTGCCTGGAGCCAGAGCCACGAGCAGTACTTC. Amino acid sequence: CAWSQSHEQYF.

The CDR3 sequence: CSVARGSNEQFF. CDR3 nucleotide sequence: TGCAGCGTTGCGAGGGGAAGCAATGAGCAGTTCTTC. The J gene is TRBJ2-1, the V gene TRBV29-1, with D perhaps given as TRBD1 or TRBD2 (5 bases each). Germline-derived CDR1 and CDR2 are SQVTM and ANQGSEA. The CDR3 has 12 amino acids. Deletions cut 4 bases from V and 6 bases from J, with 10 bases between.

CDR3 region: CASSLWDYRQAVNTEAFF. Written as DNA, the CDR3 is TGCGCCAGCAGCCTTTGGGATTACCGACAGGCCGTGAACACTGAAGCTTTCTTT. The chain employs TRBV5-1 and TRBJ1-1; D possibly corresponds to TRBD1 (6 bases). Germline V gene lookup returns CDR1 SGHRS and CDR2 YFSETQ. CDR3 size: 18 residues. V gave up 4 bases and J gave up 0 bases, with 22 bases separating them.

The chain couples TRBV9 to TRBJ1-3, with a possible D match to TRBD1 (5 bases). CDR3 length: 16 residues. The germline gives CDR1 SGDLS, CDR2 YYNGEE. Trimming took 3 bases from V and 2 from J, leaving 15 bases between them. As DNA, the CDR3 is TGTGCCAGCAGCGAGAACCCCGCAGGGACTGGAAACACCATATATTTT. Its translation: CASSENPAGTGNTIYF.

The V call is TRBV6-1, the J call TRBJ1-6; D is unclear. CDR1 is MNHNS and CDR2 is SASEGT in the germline V gene. V shed 2 bases and J shed 0 bases, with 5 bases lying between them. There are 15 residues in the CDR3. The CDR3 is CASSESLSYNSPLHF. The CDR3 coding sequence is TGTGCCAGCAGTGAATCACTCTCCTATAATTCACCCCTCCACTTT.

Here the CDR3 reads CAAGEGNYGYTF. The CDR3 DNA sequence: TGTGCCGCGGGGGAGGGGAACTATGGCTACACCTTC. The chain carries TRBV7-3 and TRBJ1-2; a weak D match, TRBD1 (5 bases). V was pared by 11 bases and J by 2 bases, with 12 bases between. The CDR3 spans 12 residues. CDR1 and CDR2 (germline): SGHTA, FQGTGA.

This chain joins TRBV11-2 and TRBJ2-3; TRBD2 matches 8 bases. V was pared by 1 base and J by 1 base, with 10 bases of the junction left unmatched. The CDR3 has 18 amino acids. Germline-derived CDR1 and CDR2 are SGHAT and FQNNGV. CDR3 region: CASSLGGLTGGGTDTQYF. The CDR3, as DNA: TGTGCCAGCAGCTTAGGAGGTTTGACGGGGGGGGGCACAGATACGCAGTATTTT.

The chain employs TRBV6-5 and TRBJ2-5; 9 bases line up with TRBD1. CDR1 and CDR2 from the germline V gene are MNHEY and SVGAGI. V lost 6 bases, J lost 4 bases, and 6 bases stayed unmatched. This CDR3 comprises 14 residues. The CDR3 nucleotides read TGTGCCAGCAGCAAAGGACAGGGGAGAGAGACCCAGTACTTC. Protein: CASSKGQGRETQYF.

The rearrangement joins TRBV5-5 to TRBJ1-1; D unclear. The CDR3 sequence is 17 residues long. CDR1 and CDR2 (germline): SGHKS, YYEKEE (reference sequence). V was trimmed by 0 bases and J by 0 bases, leaving 15 bases between them. The CDR3 reads CASSLVGGRAMNTEAFF. The CDR3 nucleotides are TGTGCCAGCAGCTTGGTCGGCGGGAGGGCCATGAACACTGAAGCTTTCTTT.

The chain recombines TRBV10-3 with TRBJ2-6; 12 bases fit TRBD1. CDR1 ENHRY and CDR2 SYGVKD come from the germline V gene. After removal of 8 bases from V and 1 base from J, the junction contained 12 bases not matched to a gene. The CDR3 is 19 residues long. The CDR3 coding sequence is TGTGCCATCGGAACCGGGACAGGGGGCGCGGGGTCTGGGGCCAACGTCCTGACTTTC. It codes for CAIGTGTGGAGSGANVLTF.

The table lists this clone with a few counts. The rearrangement uses TRBV5-6 and TRBJ2-5, with D unresolved. Trimming stripped 2 bases from V and 3 bases from J, with 8 bases between. The length of the CDR3 is 13 residues. Germline V gene lookup returns CDR1 SGHDT and CDR2 YYEEEE. The CDR3 here is CASSLIAEETQYF. The DNA of the CDR3 is TGTGCCAGCAGCTTAATCGCGGAAGAGACCCAGTACTTC.

The rearrangement links TRBV29-1 to TRBJ1-2; D is possibly TRBD1 (5 bases). The germline V gene has CDR1 SQVTM and CDR2 ANQGSEA. Trimming took 3 bases from V and 7 from J, leaving 9 bases between them. The CDR3 spans 11 residues. The CDR3, as DNA: TGCAGCGTTGATGGGACGTCTGGCTACACCTTC. Translating gives CSVDGTSGYTF.

The gene calls are TRBV2 and TRBJ1-1; D ambiguous. The CDR3 runs 13 residues. CDR1 SNHLY and CDR2 FYNNEI come from the germline V gene. V was cut by 3 bases and J by 1 base, with 6 bases left in between. The chain's CDR3 is CASSDRRNTEAFF. The DNA of the CDR3 is TGTGCCAGCAGTGACCGGAGGAACACTGAAGCTTTCTTT.

This clone was observed a single time. The chain is built from TRBV11-3 and TRBJ2-7; D remains unclear. With 1 base removed from V and 6 bases from J, the gap between germline ends came to 16 bases. Per germline, CDR1 SGHNT and CDR2 YENEEA. This CDR3 has 15 amino acids. This chain's CDR3 is CASSLGVGRPGEQYF. CDR3 DNA: TGTGCCAGCAGCTTAGGGGTTGGACGACCAGGCGAGCAGTACTTC.

This chain uses TRBV7-9 with TRBJ2-1; TRBD2 aligns across 11 bases. This CDR3 has 17 amino acids. The germline gives CDR1 SEHNR, CDR2 FQNEAQ (reference sequence). The V gene end was trimmed by 5 bases and the J gene end by 2 bases; junction bases not matched to a gene: 8. The CDR3 region is CASSLPTSGSTYNEQFF. CDR3 nucleotides: TGTGCCAGCAGCCTTCCCACTAGCGGGAGTACCTACAATGAGCAGTTCTTC.

The rearrangement uses TRBV4-3 and TRBJ2-4; D might be TRBD1 (6 bases). Looked up from germline, CDR1 is LGHNA and CDR2 is YSLEER. The CDR3 runs to 17 residues. The germline V and J ends were trimmed by 2 bases and 2 bases, with 16 bases remaining between them. The chain's CDR3 is CASSQSFTGSPKNIQYF. In DNA, the CDR3 is TGCGCCAGCAGCCAAAGCTTTACAGGGTCTCCCAAAAACATTCAGTACTTC.

The rearrangement joins TRBV6-1 to TRBJ2-2; a possible D gene is TRBD2 (5 bases). Germline CDR1 and CDR2: MNHNS and SASEGT. There are 15 residues in the CDR3. Trimming removed 2 bases at V and 3 bases at J, with 10 bases between. CDR3 sequence reads: CASSELGGHTGELFF. Written as DNA, the CDR3 is TGTGCCAGCAGTGAACTGGGCGGGCACACCGGGGAGCTGTTTTTT.

This chain connects TRBV6-6 to TRBJ1-5; TRBD1 matches at 7 bases. Germline V gene data show CDR1 as MNHNY and CDR2 as SVGAGI (reference sequence). The V gene end was trimmed by 4 bases and the J gene end by 5 bases; junction bases not matched to a gene: 5. The CDR3 extends over 14 amino acids. The CDR3 sequence is CASSFRQGDQPQHF. For the CDR3, the DNA is TGTGCCAGCAGTTTTCGACAGGGCGATCAGCCCCAGCATTTT.